Listed here are 22 T cell receptor beta chains from one sample, sequenced in a study of T-cell reconstitution after alpha-beta-depleted transplantation in children. It was with unique molecular identifiers that the TCRbeta library was prepared. TCRdb re-analysed the PCR reads in MiXCR, keeping a single row per CDR3 protein. In the table there are hundreds of thousands of distinct CDR3 sequences, 15% to 20% of which are singletons. The sequencing here drew on PBMCs from the stem cell graft donor, taken from the stem cell graft. These receptors were taken from a human donor who donated a stem cell graft to a child with acute myeloid leukemia.

This clonotype has ten or more counts. The chain joins TRBV12-3 or TRBV12-4 to TRBJ2-1; D is undetermined. V was pared by 7 bases and J by 1 base, with 17 bases between. The CDR3 contains 16 residues. CDR3 protein: CASNLDSAMSYNEQFF. For the CDR3, the DNA is TGTGCCAGCAACCTTGACTCGGCGATGTCCTACAATGAGCAGTTCTTC.

This clonotype turned up a few times. The chain combines TRBV5-1 with TRBJ1-1; D is perhaps TRBD1 (6 bases). Germline CDR1 is SGHRS and CDR2 is YFSETQ. The CDR3 covers 15 residues. V was pared by 0 bases and J by 3 bases, with 12 bases between. CDR3 coding DNA: TGCGCCAGCAGCTTGGTAGGGGGGGCACACACTGAAGCTTTCTTT. It codes for CASSLVGGAHTEAFF.

This clonotype was picked up many times. V usage is TRBV4-3 and J usage is TRBJ2-3, with unresolved D. V was cut by 0 bases and J by 3 bases, with 10 bases left in between. In germline, CDR1 is LGHNA, CDR2 YSLEER. The CDR3 covers 15 residues. CDR3 residues: CASSQEGFRTDTQYF. As DNA, the CDR3 is TGCGCCAGCAGCCAAGAGGGATTCCGGACAGATACGCAGTATTTT.

The V and J genes are TRBV6-1 and TRBJ2-7; D is possibly TRBD1 or TRBD2 (6 bases each). Trimming removed 4 bases at V and 3 bases at J, with 13 bases between. Looked up from germline, CDR1 is MNHNS and CDR2 is SASEGT. This CDR3 is 14 amino acids long. CDR3 sequence reads: CASSAQGGRYEQYV. CDR3 bases: TGTGCCAGCAGTGCACAGGGAGGCCGCTACGAGCAGTACGTC.

The chain couples TRBV24-1 to TRBJ2-1; TRBD2 matches 8 bases. V dropped 4 bases and J dropped 3; count of bases not matched to a gene: 13. CDR1 and CDR2 from the germline V gene are KGHDR and SFDVKD. The CDR3 is made up of 18 amino acids. The CDR3 here is CATSDQFGGAEGYNEQFF. CDR3 DNA sequence: TGTGCCACCAGTGACCAATTCGGGGGGGCCGAAGGCTACAATGAGCAGTTCTTC.

This clonotype was seen ten or more times. J is TRBJ2-7 and V is TRBV6-5, with 9 bases identical to TRBD1. This CDR3 comprises 15 residues. Germline trimming cut 6 bases from V and 6 bases from J; bases unmatched to any gene: 12. From germline, CDR1 is MNHEY and CDR2 SVGAGI. In nucleotides, the CDR3 is TGTGCCAGCAGAAACCGGCCGGGACAGGGCCTCGAGCAGTACTTC. Translated: CASRNRPGQGLEQYF.

V is TRBV7-2 and J is TRBJ2-1; 9 bases fit TRBD2. Germline lookup yields CDR1 SGHTA and CDR2 FQGNSA. The CDR3 runs 13 residues. The V segment lost 4 bases and the J segment 9 bases; nucleotides outside the gene matches: 4. The CDR3 coding sequence is TGTGCCAGCAGCTCCCTTAGCGGGGGTGAGCAGTTCTTC. The encoded protein is CASSSLSGGEQFF.

This clonotype came up many times. The genes are TRBV6-4 and TRBJ2-3, with D possibly matching TRBD1 (5 bases). V gave up 2 bases and J gave up 5 bases, with 8 bases separating them. CDR1 and CDR2 from the germline V gene are MRHNA and SNTAGT. The CDR3 consists of 13 residues. Written as DNA, the CDR3 is TGTGCCAGCAGTGACGAAAGGGGAGATACGCAGTATTTT. Its translation: CASSDERGDTQYF.

This clonotype was detected a few times. The rearrangement uses TRBV6-1 and TRBJ2-4; possibly TRBD1 for D (6 bases). CDR3 length equals 14 residues. Trimming stripped 7 bases from V and 10 bases from J, with 20 bases between. Germline V gives CDR1 MNHNS, CDR2 SASEGT. CDR3 region: CASNPTGAGEIQYF. The CDR3 DNA reads TGTGCCAGCAACCCCACCGGGGCAGGGGAAATTCAGTACTTC.

For this clonotype: A much bigger clone sits one base away, suggesting this may be a read error. V is TRBV10-3 and J is TRBJ2-7; D perhaps matches TRBD2 (6 bases). The CDR3 loop spans 11 amino acids. Trimming removed 11 bases at V and 10 bases at J, with 18 bases between. CDR1 ENHRY and CDR2 SYGVKD come from the germline V gene. The CDR3 bases are TGTGCCTCCCGGGGAGGTCGGGACCAGTACGTC. It specifies CASRGGRDQYV.

This chain uses TRBV4-3 with TRBJ2-3; 12 bases map to TRBD2. The V segment lost 0 bases and the J segment 4 bases; nucleotides outside the gene matches: 8. Germline V gene data show CDR1 as LGHNA and CDR2 as YSLEER. The CDR3 totals 18 residues. The CDR3 coding sequence is TGCGCCAGCAGCCAAGATGTTATCCTAGCGGGGGGGCCAGATACGCAGTATTTT. Translation gives CASSQDVILAGGPDTQYF.

Details on this clonotype: Being one base from a much bigger clone, this may be a read error. This chain connects TRBV29-1 to TRBJ2-2; possibly TRBD1 for D (6 bases). The CDR3 length is 13 residues. Germline CDR1 SQVTM, CDR2 ANQGSEA. CDR3 residues: CRVELQGSGELFF. The CDR3 nucleotides read TGCAGAGTTGAATTACAGGGTTCCGGGGAGCTGTTTTTT.

The chain couples TRBV25-1 to TRBJ2-1; 12 bases are shared with TRBD2. This CDR3 is built from 15 residues. V lost 4 bases to trimming and J lost 8 bases; unmatched junction nucleotides: 6. CDR1 and CDR2 (germline): MGHDK, SYGVNS. For the CDR3, the DNA is TGTGCCAGCAGTGCTCTAGCGGGGGGGAAATATGAGCAGTTCTTC. This sequence encodes CASSALAGGKYEQFF.

The chain joins TRBV7-8 to TRBJ2-7; D call uncertain. Germline CDR1 SGHVS, CDR2 FQNEAQ. V lost 3 bases and J lost 4, with 10 bases in between. The CDR3 is 13 amino acids. CDR3 region: CASSFSVLYEQYV. Written as DNA, the CDR3 is TGTGCCAGCAGCTTTTCAGTACTTTACGAGCAGTACGTC.

This clonotype occurred a few times. The chain links TRBV7-2 to TRBJ2-7; TRBD1 is a possible D gene (5 bases). The CDR3 totals 13 residues. Germline lookup yields CDR1 SGHTA and CDR2 FQGNSA. V gave up 2 bases and J gave up 2 bases, with 7 bases separating them. As DNA, the CDR3 is TGTGCCAGCAGCTTAAAGACAGCCTACGAGCAGTACTTC. As protein: CASSLKTAYEQYF.

The V call is TRBV6-1, the J call TRBJ2-2; weak D call: TRBD1 (5 bases). Trimming took 7 bases from V and 6 from J, leaving 9 bases between them. This CDR3 region has 12 residues. CDR1 and CDR2 from the germline V gene are MNHNS and SASEGT. CDR3: CASKSRAGELFF. In DNA form, the CDR3 reads TGTGCCAGCAAAAGCAGGGCCGGGGAGCTGTTTTTT.

This clonotype was observed many times. The rearrangement joins TRBV5-1 to TRBJ2-7; D ambiguous. V lost 3 bases to trimming and J lost 5 bases, with 9 bases between them. Germline V gives CDR1 SGHRS, CDR2 YFSETQ. CDR3 length equals 12 residues. The CDR3 DNA reads TGCGCCAGCAGCTATGAAGGGCACGAGCAGTACTTC. Translated, it gives CASSYEGHEQYF.

The sample holds many counts of this clonotype. This rearrangement joins TRBV20-1 to TRBJ2-1; no definite D call. V lost 0 bases and J lost 5, with 14 bases in between. The CDR3 sequence is 15 residues long. Germline V gene data show CDR1 as DFQATT and CDR2 as SNEGSKA (reference sequence). DNA of the CDR3: TGCAGTGCTAGAGATCGCGGAAGACCTAACAATGAGCAGTTCTTC. Translating it yields CSARDRGRPNNEQFF.

This clonotype was seen at least ten times. The rearrangement uses TRBV4-3 and TRBJ2-3; D unclear. The V end lost 1 base, the J end lost 1 base, and 6 bases lay between the germline ends. This CDR3 comprises 14 residues. The V gene's germline CDR1 is LGHNA and CDR2 YSLEER. CDR3 amino acids: CASSQVGGTDTQYF. CDR3 sequence (DNA): TGCGCCAGCAGCCAAGTCGGAGGCACAGATACGCAGTATTTT.

This clonotype has just a few counts. V and J are TRBV3-1 and TRBJ1-1; 8 bases agree with TRBD1. Germline values: CDR1 LGHDT, CDR2 YNNKEL (reference sequence). The CDR3 is 14 residues long. The V gene end was trimmed by 4 bases and the J gene end by 7 bases; junction bases not matched to a gene: 8. This CDR3 is CASSRSRGLVEAFF. The CDR3 nucleotides read TGTGCCAGCAGCCGTAGCAGGGGGCTGGTTGAAGCTTTCTTT.

V and J are TRBV29-1 and TRBJ2-1, with D perhaps TRBD2 (6 bases). CDR3 length: 16 amino acids. The germline gives CDR1 SQVTM, CDR2 ANQGSEA. The CDR3 nucleotides are TGCACCGTAATTTTTGCCTCCGCCCAAGGAGGGAATGAGCAGTTCTTC. Amino acid sequence: CTVIFASAQGGNEQFF.

The V gene is TRBV3-1, the J gene TRBJ2-7, with D possibly TRBD2 on 6 matching bases. The germline gives CDR1 LGHDT, CDR2 YNNKEL (reference sequence). The CDR3 length is 12 residues. The V and J ends lost 4 bases and 8 bases respectively, with 12 bases between them. DNA of the CDR3: TGTGCCAGCAGCCCGAAGGGAGGCAAGCAGTACGTC. Its translation: CASSPKGGKQYV.